Below are 9 T cell receptor beta chains sequenced from a single sample in a study of shared clonotypes between healthy human individuals. Repertoires were generated with immunoSEQ multiplex PCR, while TCRdb's copy carries only in-frame clones and drops some. The sample has over 1.4 million clones; around 97% are singletons. The source material was naive CD4+ T cells sorted from blood. Stated subset: CD45RA+ positively selected. These receptors originate from a man under 40 in good health.

The V call is TRBV2, the J call TRBJ2-1; D is tentatively TRBD1 or TRBD2 (5 bases each). The V end was cut by 2 bases, the J end by 7 bases, with 15 bases between. The CDR3 consists of 15 residues. The germline CDR1 and CDR2 sequences are SNHLY and FYNNEI. CDR3 residues: CASSELGEMRNEQFF. DNA of the CDR3: TGTGCCAGCAGTGAACTGGGGGAAATGCGGAATGAGCAGTTCTTC.

This chain uses TRBV11-2 with TRBJ2-3; 7 bases are shared with TRBD2. The germline V gene has CDR1 SGHAT and CDR2 FQNNGV. This CDR3 region has 15 residues. The ends lost 4 bases at V and 4 bases at J; junction bases unmatched: 8. In nucleotides, the CDR3 is TGTGCCAGCAGCTCAGGAGTAGCGGGTCCAGATACGCAGTATTTT. It encodes CASSSGVAGPDTQYF. Full variable domain (outside the CDR3, taken from reference TRBV11-2 and TRBJ2-3): EAGVAQSPRYKIIEKRQSVAFWCNPISGHATLYWYQQILGQGPKLLIQFQNNGVVDDSQLPKDRFSAERLKGVDSTLKIQPAKLEDSAVYLCASSSGVAGPDTQYFGPGTRLTVL.

This chain connects TRBV13 to TRBJ2-1; D gene uncertain. Trimming left V 5 bases short and J 9 bases short, with 11 bases between. The CDR3 is 12 amino acids. CDR1 and CDR2 from the germline V gene are PRHDT and FYEKMQ (reference sequence). CDR3 residues: CASSHRAGEQFF. The CDR3 nucleotides are TGTGCCAGCAGCCACCGCGCCGGTGAGCAGTTCTTC.

This clone was detected only once. The chain combines TRBV4-1 with TRBJ2-7; TRBD1 might be the D (6 bases). This CDR3 is 16 amino acids long. V lost 3 bases to trimming and J lost 4 bases, with 19 bases between them. CDR1 and CDR2 (germline): MGHRA, YSYEKL. CDR3 sequence (DNA): TGCGCCAGCAGCCATACCGGACAGAACAACCCTTACGAGCAGTACTTC. Translating it yields CASSHTGQNNPYEQYF.

This chain connects TRBV6-5 to TRBJ2-2; D is possibly TRBD1 or TRBD2 (6 bases each). This CDR3 is 14 amino acids long. Germline lookup yields CDR1 MNHEY and CDR2 SVGAGI. The V and J ends lost 5 bases and 7 bases respectively, with 14 bases between them. CDR3 region: CASSPVGGHGELFF. The CDR3, as DNA: TGTGCCAGCAGTCCCGTGGGGGGCCACGGGGAGCTGTTTTTT.

The genes are TRBV19 and TRBJ2-3; 9 positions match TRBD1. CDR1 is LNHDA and CDR2 is SQIVND in the germline V gene (reference sequence). The CDR3 is 16 amino acids. J was trimmed by 3 bases and V by 4 bases; bases with no gene match: 8. CDR3 amino acids: CASSRGQGLRTDTQYF. The CDR3 DNA reads TGTGCCAGTAGTAGAGGACAGGGGCTAAGGACAGATACGCAGTATTTT. Variable domain in full (rest from reference TRBV19 and TRBJ2-3): DGGITQSPKYLFRKEGQNVTLSCEQNLNHDAMYWYRQDPGQGLRLIYYSQIVNDFQKGDIAEGYSVSREKKESFPLTVTSAQKNPTAFYLCASSRGQGLRTDTQYFGPGTRLTVL.

This clone was counted a single time. The chain is built from TRBV29-1 and TRBJ2-1; D may correspond to TRBD1 or TRBD2 (5 bases each). Germline CDR1 reads SQVTM; CDR2 reads ANQGSEA. Trimming removed 5 bases at V and 4 bases at J, with 12 bases between. The CDR3 loop spans 13 amino acids. The CDR3 coding sequence is TGCAGCGTTATAGGGGAGACGTACAATGAGCAGTTCTTC. Protein product: CSVIGETYNEQFF.

This clone came up a few times. Other nucleotide sequences from this sample produce the same CDR3. The chain is built from TRBV20-1 and TRBJ1-1; D not resolved. The CDR3 is made up of 11 amino acids. Germline CDR1 DFQATT, CDR2 SNEGSKA (reference sequence). Trimming removed 0 bases from V and 5 bases from J, with 4 bases in between. The CDR3 nucleotides read TGCAGTGCTAGAGACCAAACTGAAGCTTTCTTT. Translated: CSARDQTEAFF.

The chain carries TRBV27 and TRBJ1-3; D gene uncertain. The CDR3 contains 16 residues. Germline CDR1 MNHEY, CDR2 SMNVEV (reference sequence). Trimming removed 5 bases at V and 0 bases at J, with 14 bases between. The CDR3 DNA reads as TGTGCCAGCAGTATAAGGGCCCCTTTCTCTGGAAACACCATATATTTT. Translation: CASSIRAPFSGNTIYF.